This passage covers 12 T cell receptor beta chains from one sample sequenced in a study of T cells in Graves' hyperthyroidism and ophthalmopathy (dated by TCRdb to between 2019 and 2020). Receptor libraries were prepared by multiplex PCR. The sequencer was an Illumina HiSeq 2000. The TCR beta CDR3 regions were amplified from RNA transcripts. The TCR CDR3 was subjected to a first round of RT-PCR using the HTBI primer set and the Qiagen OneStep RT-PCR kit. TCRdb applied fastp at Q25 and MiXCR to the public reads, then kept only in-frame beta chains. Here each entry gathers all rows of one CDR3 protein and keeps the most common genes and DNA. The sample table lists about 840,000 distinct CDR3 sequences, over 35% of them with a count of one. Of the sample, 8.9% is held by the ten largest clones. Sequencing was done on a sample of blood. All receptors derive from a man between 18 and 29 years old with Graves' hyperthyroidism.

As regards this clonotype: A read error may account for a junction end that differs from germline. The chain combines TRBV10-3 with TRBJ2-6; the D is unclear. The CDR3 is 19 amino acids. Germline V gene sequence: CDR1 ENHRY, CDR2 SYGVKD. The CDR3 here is CASSLFPPAARSGANVLTF. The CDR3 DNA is TGTGCCAGCAGTTTATTTCCCCCCGCCGCCCGCTCTGGGGCCAACGTCCTGACTTTC.

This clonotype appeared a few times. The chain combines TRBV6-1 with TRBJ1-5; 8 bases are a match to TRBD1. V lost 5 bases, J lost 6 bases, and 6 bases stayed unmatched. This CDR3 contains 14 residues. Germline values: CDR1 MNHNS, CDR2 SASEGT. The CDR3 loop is CASSTQGVFQPQHF. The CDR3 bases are TGTGCCAGCAGTACACAGGGGGTGTTTCAGCCCCAGCATTTT.

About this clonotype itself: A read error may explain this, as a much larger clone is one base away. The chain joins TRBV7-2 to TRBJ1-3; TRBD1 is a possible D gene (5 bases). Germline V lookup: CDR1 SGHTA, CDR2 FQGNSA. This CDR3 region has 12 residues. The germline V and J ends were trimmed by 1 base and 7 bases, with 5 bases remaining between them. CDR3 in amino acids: CASSLDRNTIYF. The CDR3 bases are TGTGCCAGCAGCTTAGACAGGAACACCATATATTTT.

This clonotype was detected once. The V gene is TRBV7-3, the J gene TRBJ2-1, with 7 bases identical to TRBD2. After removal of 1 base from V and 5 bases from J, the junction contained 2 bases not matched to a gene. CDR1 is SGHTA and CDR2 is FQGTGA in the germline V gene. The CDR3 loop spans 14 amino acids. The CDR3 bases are TGTGCCAGCAGCTTAAGGGGGGGTAACAATGAGCAGTTCTTC. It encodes CASSLRGGNNEQFF. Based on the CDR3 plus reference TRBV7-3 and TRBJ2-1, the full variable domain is GAGVSQTPSNKVTEKGKYVELRCDPISGHTALYWYRQSLGQGPEFLIYFQGTGAADDSGLPNDRFFAVRPEGSVSTLKIQRTERGDSAVYLCASSLRGGNNEQFFGPGTRLTVL.

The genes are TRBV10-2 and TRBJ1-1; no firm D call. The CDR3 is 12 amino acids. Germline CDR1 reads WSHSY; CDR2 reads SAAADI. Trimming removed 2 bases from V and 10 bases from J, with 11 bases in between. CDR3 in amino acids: CASSERPKGAFF. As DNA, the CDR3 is TGCGCCAGCAGTGAGCGGCCGAAGGGAGCTTTCTTT.

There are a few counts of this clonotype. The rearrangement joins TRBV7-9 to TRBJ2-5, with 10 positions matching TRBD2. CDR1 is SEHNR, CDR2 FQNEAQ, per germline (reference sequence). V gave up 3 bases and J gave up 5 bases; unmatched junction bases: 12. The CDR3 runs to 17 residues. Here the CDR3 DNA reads TGTGCCAGCAGCTTTAGCGGGACTAGCGTGTTGAGGGAGACCCAGTACTTC. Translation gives CASSFSGTSVLRETQYF.

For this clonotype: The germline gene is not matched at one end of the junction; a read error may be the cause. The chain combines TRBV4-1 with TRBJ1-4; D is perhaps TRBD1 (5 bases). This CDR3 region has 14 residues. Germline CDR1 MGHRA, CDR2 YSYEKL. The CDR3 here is CASSQETDYEKLFF. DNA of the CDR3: TGTGCCAGCAGCCAAGAGACAGACTATGAAAAACTGTTTTTT.

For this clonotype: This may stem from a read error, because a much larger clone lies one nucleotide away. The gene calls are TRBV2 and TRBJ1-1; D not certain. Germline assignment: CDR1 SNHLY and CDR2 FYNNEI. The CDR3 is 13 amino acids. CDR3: CAGSEGAGTEAFF. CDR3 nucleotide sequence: TGTGCCGGCAGTGAGGGCGCAGGCACTGAAGCTTTCTTT.

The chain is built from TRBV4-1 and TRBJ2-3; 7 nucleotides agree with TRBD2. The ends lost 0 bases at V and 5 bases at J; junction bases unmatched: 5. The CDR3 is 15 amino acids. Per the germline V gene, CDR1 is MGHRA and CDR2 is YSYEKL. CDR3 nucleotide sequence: TGCGCCAGCAGCCAAGATGGGGCTAGCGGAGATACGCAGTATTTT. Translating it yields CASSQDGASGDTQYF.

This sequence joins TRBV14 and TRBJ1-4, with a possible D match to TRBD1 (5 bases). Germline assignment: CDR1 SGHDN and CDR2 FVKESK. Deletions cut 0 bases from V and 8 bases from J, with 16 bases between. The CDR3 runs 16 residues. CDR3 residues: CASSQDHGDLKEKLFF. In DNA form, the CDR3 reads TGTGCCAGCAGCCAAGATCATGGGGACCTGAAAGAAAAACTGTTTTTT. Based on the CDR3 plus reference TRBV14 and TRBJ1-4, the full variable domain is EAGVTQFPSHSVIEKGQTVTLRCDPISGHDNLYWYRRVMGKEIKFLLHFVKESKQDESGMPNNRFLAERTGGTYSTLKVQPAELEDSGVYFCASSQDHGDLKEKLFFGSGTQLSVL.

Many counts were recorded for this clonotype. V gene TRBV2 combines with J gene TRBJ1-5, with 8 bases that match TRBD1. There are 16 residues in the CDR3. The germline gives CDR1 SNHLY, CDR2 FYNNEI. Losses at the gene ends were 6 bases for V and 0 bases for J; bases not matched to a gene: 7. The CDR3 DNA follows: TGTGCCAGCAGCCGTCAGGGGGCGGGTAGCAATCAGCCCCAGCATTTT. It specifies CASSRQGAGSNQPQHF.

The DNA for the CDR3 is TGTGCCAGCAGCCTCCGGGACAGGGGTGGCTATGGCTACACCTTC. Protein sequence: CASSLRDRGGYGYTF. The chain links TRBV2 to TRBJ1-2, with TRBD1 matching 10 bases. V shed 6 bases, J shed 4 bases, and the junction held 8 bases outside the gene matches. This CDR3 has 15 residues. The V gene's germline CDR1 is SNHLY and CDR2 FYNNEI. Variable domain in full (rest from reference TRBV2 and TRBJ1-2): EPEVTQTPSHQVTQMGQEVILRCVPISNHLYFYWYRQILGQKVEFLVSFYNNEISEKSEIFDDQFSVERPDGSNFTLKIRSTKLEDSAMYFCASSLRDRGGYGYTFGSGTRLTVV.